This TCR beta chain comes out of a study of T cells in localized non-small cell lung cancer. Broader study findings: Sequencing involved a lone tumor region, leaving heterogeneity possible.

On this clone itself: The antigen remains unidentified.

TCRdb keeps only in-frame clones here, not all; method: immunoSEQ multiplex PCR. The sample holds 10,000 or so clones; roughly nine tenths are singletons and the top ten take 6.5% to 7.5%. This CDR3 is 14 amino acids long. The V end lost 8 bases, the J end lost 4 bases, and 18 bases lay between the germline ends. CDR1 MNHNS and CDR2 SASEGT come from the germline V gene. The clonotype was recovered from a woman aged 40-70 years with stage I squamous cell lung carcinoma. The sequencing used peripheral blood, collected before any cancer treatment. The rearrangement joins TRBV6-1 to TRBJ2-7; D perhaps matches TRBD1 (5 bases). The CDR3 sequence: CASGRKGEGYEQYF. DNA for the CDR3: TGTGCCAGCGGTCGCAAAGGGGAAGGGTACGAGCAGTACTTC.